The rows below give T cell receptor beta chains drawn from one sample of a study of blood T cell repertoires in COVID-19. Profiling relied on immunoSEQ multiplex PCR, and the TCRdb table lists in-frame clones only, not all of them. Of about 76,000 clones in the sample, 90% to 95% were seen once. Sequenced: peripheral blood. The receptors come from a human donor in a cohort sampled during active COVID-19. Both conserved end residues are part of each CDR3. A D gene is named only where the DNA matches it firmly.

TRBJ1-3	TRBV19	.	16	TGTGCCAGTAGTAGTAATGGAGACTACTCTGGAAACACCATATATTTT	CASSSNGDYSGNTIYF
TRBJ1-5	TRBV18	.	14	TGTGCCAGCTCACCGTCGGGTAGCAATCAGCCCCAGCATTTT	CASSPSGSNQPQHF
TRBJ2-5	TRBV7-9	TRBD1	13	TGTGCCAGCAGCATTCGGACAGGACGGACCCAGTACTTC	CASSIRTGRTQYF
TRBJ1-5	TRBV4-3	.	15	TGCGCCAGCAGCCTCACAAGGGGTATGGATCAGCCCCAGCATTTT	CASSLTRGMDQPQHF
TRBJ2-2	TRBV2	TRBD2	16	TGTGCCAGCAGTGAATGGACTAGCGAGAACACCGGGGAGCTGTTTTTT	CASSEWTSENTGELFF
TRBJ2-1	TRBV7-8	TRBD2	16	TGTGCCAGCAGCTTAGAGGTAGCGGGGGGCTACAATGAGCAGTTCTTC	CASSLEVAGGYNEQFF
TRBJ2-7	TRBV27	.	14	TGTGCCAGCAGTCAGGTGGACAGCTCCTACGAGCAGTACTTC	CASSQVDSSYEQYF
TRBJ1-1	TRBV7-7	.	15	TGTGCTAGCAGCTTAGGGGTGGTAGCAAACACTGAAGCTTTCTTT	CASSLGVVANTEAFF
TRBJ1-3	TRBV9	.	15	TGTGCCAGCAGCGCCAACACCCGGGGGATGAACACCATATATTTT	CASSANTRGMNTIYF
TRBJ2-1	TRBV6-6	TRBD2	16	TGTGCCAGCAGTCAGCTCGGGGGGGCTAGCGTCGGTGAGCAGTTCTTC	CASSQLGGASVGEQFF
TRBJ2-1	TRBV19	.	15	TGTGCCAGTAGTATAGTAGGGGGTGTCTACAATGAGCAGTTCTTC	CASSIVGGVYNEQFF
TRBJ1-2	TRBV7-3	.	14	TGTGCCAGCAGCTTGGACACAGGGAACTATGGCTACACCTTC	CASSLDTGNYGYTF